These 27 T cell receptor beta chains came from one sample sequenced in a study of Tregs in tolerant kidney transplant recipients. TCRdb's table, derived via immunoSEQ multiplex PCR, lists solely in-frame clones and lacks some. The profile shows approximately 67,000 clones, roughly 90% of them singletons. Source: CD8+ T cells from blood, taken before the transplant. The receptors here all came from a human donor who received a combined kidney and bone marrow transplant.

The chain carries TRBV6-5 and TRBJ2-5, with D maybe TRBD1 (5 bases). V dropped 0 bases and J dropped 5 bases, with 13 bases sitting between them. The length of the CDR3 is 15 residues. The germline gives CDR1 MNHEY, CDR2 SVGAGI. The CDR3, as DNA: TGTGCCAGCAGTTACTCGATAGGGGTAGGCGAGACCCAGTACTTC. It yields the protein CASSYSIGVGETQYF.

CDR3 nucleotides: TGTGCCAGCAGCTATGCTGGACAGGAAGCCACAGATACGCAGTATTTT. Its protein is CASSYAGQEATDTQYF. The V call is TRBV11-2, the J call TRBJ2-3, with 7 bases lining up with TRBD1. The V segment lost 4 bases and the J segment 2 bases; nucleotides outside the gene matches: 9. Germline CDR1 is SGHAT and CDR2 is FQNNGV. The CDR3 covers 16 residues.

This chain uses TRBV13 with TRBJ1-2; TRBD1 aligns across 9 bases. CDR1 and CDR2 (germline): PRHDT, FYEKMQ (reference sequence). The CDR3 spans 15 residues. V lost 0 bases, J lost 8 bases, and 7 bases stayed unmatched. The CDR3 region has the DNA TGTGCCAGCAGCTTAGGGACCGGGACAGGGAAAGGCTACACCTTC. Amino acid sequence: CASSLGTGTGKGYTF.

This chain uses TRBV13 with TRBJ1-1; D is unresolved. CDR3 length: 17 residues. Trimming shortened V by 0 bases and J by 0 bases, and 14 bases separated the two germline ends. Germline V CDR1 and CDR2: PRHDT, FYEKMQ (reference sequence). The CDR3 region is CASSLGRGFRMNTEAFF. CDR3 coding DNA: TGTGCCAGCAGCTTAGGCCGAGGGTTTCGGATGAACACTGAAGCTTTCTTT. Drawing the rest from reference TRBV13 and TRBJ1-1, the complete variable domain is AAGVIQSPRHLIKEKRETATLKCYPIPRHDTVYWYQQGPGQDPQFLISFYEKMQSDKGSIPDRFSAQQFSDYHSELNMSSLELGDSALYFCASSLGRGFRMNTEAFFGQGTRLTVV.

The chain employs TRBV27 and TRBJ2-5; a weak D match, TRBD1 (5 bases). V lost 4 bases and J lost 1, with 13 bases in between. Germline lookup yields CDR1 MNHEY and CDR2 SMNVEV (reference sequence). The CDR3 totals 15 residues. The CDR3 sequence is CASSWTMRPQETQYF. The CDR3 DNA sequence: TGTGCCAGCAGTTGGACAATGAGGCCCCAAGAGACCCAGTACTTC.

This rearrangement joins TRBV7-7 to TRBJ2-5, with D maybe TRBD2 (6 bases). The CDR3 totals 15 residues. Trimming pared 1 base from V and 4 bases from J, leaving 13 bases between. CDR1 is SSHAT, CDR2 FNYEAQ, per germline (reference sequence). CDR3 in DNA: TGTGCCAGCAGCTTAGAGGGGAGGATGGGAGAGACCCAGTACTTC. This gives the protein CASSLEGRMGETQYF.

The V call is TRBV2, the J call TRBJ1-1; maybe TRBD1 (6 bases). V shed 3 bases and J shed 2 bases, with 10 bases lying between them. CDR1 is SNHLY, CDR2 FYNNEI, per germline. This CDR3 has 14 amino acids. The CDR3 sequence is CASSEGGANTEAFF. DNA of the CDR3: TGTGCCAGCAGTGAGGGGGGGGCCAACACTGAAGCTTTCTTT.

This clone was counted a single time. This rearrangement joins TRBV4-1 to TRBJ2-7; TRBD2 is a possible D gene (7 bases). The CDR3 length is 15 residues. Germline V gives CDR1 MGHRA, CDR2 YSYEKL. V lost 3 bases and J lost 3, with 15 bases in between. The CDR3 DNA follows: TGCGCCAGCAGCCAGCGGGGGCCCGGGTTCTACGAGCAGTACTTC. Translation gives CASSQRGPGFYEQYF.

V and J are TRBV28 and TRBJ1-3; D gene ambiguous. There are 14 residues in the CDR3. With 3 bases removed from V and 1 base from J, the gap between germline ends came to 7 bases. Germline CDR1 MDHEN, CDR2 SYDVKM. The DNA of the CDR3 is TGTGCCAGCAGTTTGCTAGGTTCTGGAAACACCATATATTTT. This sequence encodes CASSLLGSGNTIYF.

The gene calls are TRBV4-3 and TRBJ1-2, with D perhaps matching TRBD1 (6 bases). The CDR3 has 16 amino acids. Trimming removed 1 base at V and 3 bases at J, with 15 bases between. The germline gives CDR1 LGHNA, CDR2 YSLEER. CDR3 DNA sequence: TGCGCCAGCAGCCAAGTCCAGGGGAGAAACTACTATGGCTACACCTTC. Its protein is CASSQVQGRNYYGYTF.

This clone occurred once. J is TRBJ1-5 and V is TRBV11-2; the match to TRBD1 covers 8 bases. Germline V gene data show CDR1 as SGHAT and CDR2 as FQNNGV. The V gene end was trimmed by 3 bases and the J gene end by 3 bases; junction bases not matched to a gene: 4. This CDR3 comprises 15 residues. DNA of the CDR3: TGTGCCAGCAGCTTCGGGACAGGTCTCAATCAGCCCCAGCATTTT. Encoded protein: CASSFGTGLNQPQHF.

This chain connects TRBV13 to TRBJ2-6; the match to TRBD1 covers 7 bases. The CDR3 length is 16 residues. Looked up from germline, CDR1 is PRHDT and CDR2 is FYEKMQ (reference sequence). The junction had 7 bases not matched to a gene; V was cut back by 5 bases and J by 3 bases. CDR3 residues: CASSPIRDSGANVLTF. In DNA form, the CDR3 reads TGTGCCAGCAGCCCTATAAGGGACAGTGGGGCCAACGTCCTGACTTTC.

The CDR3 region is CASSFREGSYEQYF. The DNA for the CDR3 is TGTGCCAGCAGCTTTCGGGAGGGTTCCTACGAGCAGTACTTC. The chain joins TRBV7-9 to TRBJ2-7; 8 nucleotides match TRBD2. The CDR3 has 14 amino acids. The ends lost 3 bases at V and 1 base at J; junction bases unmatched: 2. Germline loops: CDR1 SEHNR, CDR2 FQNEAQ (reference sequence).

The chain couples TRBV7-2 to TRBJ2-7; 7 bases are shared with TRBD1. Germline trimming cut 6 bases from V and 6 bases from J; bases unmatched to any gene: 8. The germline CDR1 and CDR2 sequences are SGHTA and FQGNSA. The CDR3 totals 13 residues. The CDR3 is CASSTGTALEQYF. CDR3 bases: TGTGCCAGCAGTACTGGGACAGCACTCGAGCAGTACTTC. The full variable domain, in which reference TRBV7-2 and TRBJ2-7 provide the parts outside the CDR3, is GAGVSQSPSNKVTEKGKDVELRCDPISGHTALYWYRQSLGQGLEFLIYFQGNSAPDKSGLPSDRFSAERTGGSVSTLTIQRTQQEDSAVYLCASSTGTALEQYFGPGTRLTVT.

Details on this clone: One base separates it from a far larger clone, so it is likely a read error. Within the sample, other DNA sequences also encode this same CDR3. V gene TRBV4-1 combines with J gene TRBJ2-3; 8 nucleotides agree with TRBD2. Germline V gene lookup returns CDR1 MGHRA and CDR2 YSYEKL. The CDR3 is made up of 14 amino acids. The V segment lost 10 bases and the J segment 2 bases; nucleotides outside the gene matches: 8. CDR3 protein: CATSGTRYTDTQYF. The CDR3 bases are TGCGCCACCTCCGGGACTAGATACACAGATACGCAGTATTTT.

This rearrangement joins TRBV5-8 to TRBJ1-3; 7 bases agree with TRBD1. CDR1 SGHTS and CDR2 YDEGEE come from the germline V gene. The V gene end was trimmed by 5 bases and the J gene end by 0 bases; junction bases not matched to a gene: 20. This CDR3 is 20 amino acids long. This CDR3 is CASSLLNRGRGTSSGNTIYF. DNA of the CDR3: TGTGCCAGCAGTCTCCTCAACAGGGGCCGGGGGACGAGCTCTGGAAACACCATATATTTT.

V gene TRBV4-2 combines with J gene TRBJ2-7, with TRBD2 matching 8 bases. Trimming took 3 bases from V and 5 from J; bases not matched to a gene: 9. The germline V gene encodes CDR1 LGHNA and CDR2 YNFKEQ. The CDR3 sequence is 15 residues long. The CDR3 here is CASSQLSGARDEQYF. CDR3 DNA: TGTGCCAGCAGCCAGCTTAGCGGGGCTCGTGACGAGCAGTACTTC.

V usage is TRBV10-3 and J usage is TRBJ1-1, with 9 bases that match TRBD1. V lost 0 bases, J lost 11 bases, and 22 bases stayed unmatched. The CDR3 loop spans 19 amino acids. CDR1 and CDR2 (germline): ENHRY, SYGVKD. The DNA for the CDR3 is TGTGCCATCAGTGAGTCTGTGAATATGATTCTTCCGGGACAGGGTTTGGCTTTCTTT. This encodes CAISESVNMILPGQGLAFF.

V gene TRBV27 combines with J gene TRBJ1-4; D gene uncertain. The CDR3 runs to 15 residues. V lost 3 bases and J lost 0, with 8 bases in between. The germline gives CDR1 MNHEY, CDR2 SMNVEV (reference sequence). The CDR3 loop reads CASSFTVATNEKLFF. The DNA of the CDR3 is TGTGCCAGCAGTTTTACGGTTGCAACTAATGAAAAACTGTTTTTT.

V gene TRBV9 combines with J gene TRBJ2-1; 9 bases are a match to TRBD2. J was trimmed by 8 bases and V by 0 bases; bases with no gene match: 6. Per the germline V gene, CDR1 is SGDLS and CDR2 is YYNGEE. The CDR3 has 15 residues. The CDR3 coding sequence is TGTGCCAGCAGCGTAGGTAGCGGGGGTAGGGATGAGCAGTTCTTC. Its protein product is CASSVGSGGRDEQFF.

This chain uses TRBV9 with TRBJ2-6, with 8 bases identical to TRBD1. V was pared by 4 bases and J by 0 bases, with 6 bases of the junction left unmatched. The CDR3 loop spans 17 amino acids. The V gene's germline CDR1 is SGDLS and CDR2 YYNGEE. CDR3 protein: CASSPVTGGSGANVLTF. The CDR3 DNA follows: TGTGCCAGCAGCCCGGTAACAGGGGGCTCTGGGGCCAACGTCCTGACTTTC. The complete variable domain, with remaining parts taken from reference TRBV9 and TRBJ2-6, reads DSGVTQTPKHLITATGQRVTLRCSPRSGDLSVYWYQQSLDQGLQFLIQYYNGEERAKGNILERFSAQQFPDLHSELNLSSLELGDSALYFCASSPVTGGSGANVLTFGAGSRLTVL.

The chain carries TRBV30 and TRBJ2-4; D is unresolved. Trimming pared 3 bases from V and 5 bases from J, leaving 11 bases between. The CDR3 has 13 residues. The germline V gene has CDR1 GTSNPN and CDR2 SVGIG (reference sequence). CDR3 protein: CAWRALSQNIQYF. The DNA of the CDR3 is TGTGCCTGGAGAGCTTTGAGCCAAAACATTCAGTACTTC.

The rearrangement uses TRBV27 and TRBJ2-5; 10 bases are a match to TRBD2. The CDR3 spans 14 residues. Per the germline V gene, CDR1 is MNHEY and CDR2 is SMNVEV (reference sequence). V was pared by 5 bases and J by 6 bases, with 6 bases of the junction left unmatched. CDR3 nucleotide sequence: TGTGCCAGCAGTCTCGGACTAGCGGCGAAGACCCAGTACTTC. Translation gives CASSLGLAAKTQYF.

The chain couples TRBV27 to TRBJ1-1; D is possibly TRBD1 (5 bases). Trimming left V 10 bases short and J 4 bases short, with 19 bases between. This CDR3 has 14 residues. Germline lookup yields CDR1 MNHEY and CDR2 SMNVEV (reference sequence). For the CDR3, the DNA is TGTGCCACCCTCTCGAGGGCCGGGGGCACTGAAGCTTTCTTT. Its translation is CATLSRAGGTEAFF.

In this sample, this clone turned up once. V is TRBV2 and J is TRBJ1-1, with 9 bases matching TRBD1. J was trimmed by 10 bases and V by 7 bases; bases with no gene match: 10. The V gene's germline CDR1 is SNHLY and CDR2 FYNNEI. The CDR3 consists of 13 residues. The CDR3 sequence: CASKRWDRATAFF. The CDR3 coding sequence is TGTGCCAGCAAGAGGTGGGACAGGGCTACAGCTTTCTTT.

This chain uses TRBV5-8 with TRBJ1-4; the D gene is possibly TRBD1 (5 bases). V was pared by 0 bases and J by 10 bases, with 13 bases between. The germline CDR1 and CDR2 sequences are SGHTS and YDEGEE. The CDR3 spans 14 residues. CDR3 protein: CASSLEQADGKLFF. In DNA form, the CDR3 reads TGTGCCAGCAGCTTGGAACAGGCAGACGGAAAACTGTTTTTT.

The count of this clone is one. The chain joins TRBV19 to TRBJ1-2; tentatively, D is TRBD1 (5 bases). This CDR3 region has 12 residues. Germline V lookup: CDR1 LNHDA, CDR2 SQIVND (reference sequence). The CDR3 DNA sequence: TGTGCGAGCGGGGGGATGGTCTATGGCTACACCTTC. This encodes CASGGMVYGYTF. The full variable domain, rest sourced from reference TRBV19 and TRBJ1-2, is DGGITQSPKYLFRKEGQNVTLSCEQNLNHDAMYWYRQDPGQGLRLIYYSQIVNDFQKGDIAEGYSVSREKKESFPLTVTSAQKNPTAFYLCASGGMVYGYTFGSGTRLTVV.